These T cell receptor beta chains were read from a single sample in a study of OX40 agonist ivuxolimab in advanced cancers. Clones were sequenced by immunoSEQ multiplex PCR, and TCRdb holds only the in-frame ones, with some missing. The sample shows approximately 60,000 clones, about 94% of them seen only once. The specimen comprised CD4+ or CD8+ T cells sorted from blood, sampled in a trial of the OX40 agonist ivuxolimab. The receptors shown here come from an adult with an advanced solid tumor such as melanoma, head and neck, liver or kidney cancer. Each CDR3 is given with its conserved first and last residue. Fields, in order: D gene, J gene, clone size, V gene, CDR3 protein, CDR3 DNA. D genes are given only for firm matches. Only some rows state a clone size, as once, few, many or a class for expanded clones.

d_gene: -; j_gene: TRBJ2-1; abundance: -; v_gene: TRBV11-3; CDR3aa: CASSLGHSYNEQFF; CDR3nt: TGTGCCAGCAGCCTTGGACACTCCTACAATGAGCAGTTCTTC
d_gene: -; j_gene: TRBJ2-7; abundance: once; v_gene: TRBV7-9; CDR3aa: CASSLGGGEQYF; CDR3nt: TGTGCCAGCAGCTTAGGTGGGGGCGAGCAGTACTTC
d_gene: -; j_gene: TRBJ1-2; abundance: -; v_gene: TRBV4-3; CDR3aa: CASSQRWAQGNGYTF; CDR3nt: TGCGCCAGCAGCCAAAGATGGGCTCAAGGGAATGGCTACACCTTC
d_gene: -; j_gene: TRBJ1-3; abundance: -; v_gene: TRBV19; CDR3aa: CASIPAAVPGNTIYF; CDR3nt: TGTGCCAGTATCCCCGCGGCAGTCCCGGGAAACACCATATATTTT
d_gene: TRBD2; j_gene: TRBJ2-7; abundance: -; v_gene: TRBV9; CDR3aa: CASSVEASGMWGQYF; CDR3nt: TGTGCCAGCAGCGTAGAGGCTAGCGGGATGTGGGGGCAGTACTTC
d_gene: -; j_gene: TRBJ2-7; abundance: -; v_gene: TRBV6-6; CDR3aa: CASSYAESYEQYF; CDR3nt: TGTGCCAGCAGTTACGCGGAATCCTACGAGCAGTACTTC
d_gene: TRBD1; j_gene: TRBJ1-2; abundance: -; v_gene: TRBV9; CDR3aa: CASSVATGNYGYTF; CDR3nt: TGTGCCAGCAGCGTAGCGACAGGGAACTATGGCTACACCTTC
d_gene: -; j_gene: TRBJ1-1; abundance: -; v_gene: TRBV7-2; CDR3aa: CASSGMTGRGNTEAFF; CDR3nt: TGTGCCAGCAGCGGGATGACAGGCCGCGGGAACACTGAAGCTTTCTTT
d_gene: -; j_gene: TRBJ2-2; abundance: -; v_gene: TRBV19; CDR3aa: CASRWDGSTGELFF; CDR3nt: TGTGCCAGTAGGTGGGATGGGAGCACCGGGGAGCTGTTTTTT
d_gene: -; j_gene: TRBJ1-2; abundance: few; v_gene: TRBV19; CDR3aa: CASSPTTNYGYTF; CDR3nt: TGTGCCAGTAGTCCCACGACTAACTATGGCTACACCTTC
d_gene: -; j_gene: TRBJ1-2; abundance: -; v_gene: TRBV5-1; CDR3aa: CASSLEGDYGYTF; CDR3nt: TGCGCCAGCAGCTTGGAAGGGGACTATGGCTACACCTTC
d_gene: TRBD2; j_gene: TRBJ2-7; abundance: -; v_gene: TRBV27; CDR3aa: CASSILSGTYEQYF; CDR3nt: TGTGCCAGCAGTATTCTTAGCGGGACCTACGAGCAGTACTTC
d_gene: TRBD1; j_gene: TRBJ2-1; abundance: -; v_gene: TRBV5-6; CDR3aa: CASSLAGRQGENEQFF; CDR3nt: TGTGCCAGCAGCTTGGCCGGTCGGCAGGGGGAAAATGAGCAGTTCTTC
d_gene: -; j_gene: TRBJ1-1; abundance: -; v_gene: TRBV2; CDR3aa: CASEAAEAFF; CDR3nt: TGTGCCAGCGAGGCAGCTGAAGCTTTCTTT
d_gene: -; j_gene: TRBJ2-1; abundance: -; v_gene: TRBV19; CDR3aa: CASSISSRANEQFF; CDR3nt: TGTGCCAGTAGTATATCATCGAGGGCCAATGAGCAGTTCTTC
d_gene: TRBD1; j_gene: TRBJ2-5; abundance: -; v_gene: TRBV28; CDR3aa: CASSLSPSTGEETQYF; CDR3nt: TGTGCCAGCAGTTTAAGCCCCTCGACAGGGGAAGAGACCCAGTACTTC
d_gene: -; j_gene: TRBJ2-5; abundance: -; v_gene: TRBV28; CDR3aa: CASSPMYQETQYF; CDR3nt: TGTGCCAGCAGTCCGATGTACCAAGAGACCCAGTACTTC
d_gene: TRBD2; j_gene: TRBJ2-7; abundance: -; v_gene: TRBV5-8; CDR3aa: CASSLPGLGPEQYF; CDR3nt: TGTGCCAGCAGCTTACCGGGACTAGGCCCCGAGCAGTACTTC
d_gene: -; j_gene: TRBJ2-7; abundance: -; v_gene: TRBV4-2; CDR3aa: CASSQGMVGEQYF; CDR3nt: TGTGCCAGCAGCCAAGGGATGGTAGGTGAGCAGTACTTC
d_gene: -; j_gene: TRBJ2-5; abundance: -; v_gene: TRBV4-1; CDR3aa: CASSQDRIFQETQYF; CDR3nt: TGCGCCAGCAGCCAAGATAGGATTTTCCAAGAGACCCAGTACTTC
d_gene: -; j_gene: TRBJ2-3; abundance: -; v_gene: TRBV10-3; CDR3aa: CAISESSSLTDTQYF; CDR3nt: TGTGCCATCAGTGAGTCAAGCTCCCTGACAGATACGCAGTATTTT
d_gene: TRBD1; j_gene: TRBJ1-1; abundance: -; v_gene: TRBV4-1; CDR3aa: CASSQADRDTEAFF; CDR3nt: TGCGCCAGCAGCCAAGCGGACAGGGACACTGAAGCTTTCTTT
d_gene: TRBD2; j_gene: TRBJ2-1; abundance: -; v_gene: TRBV7-6; CDR3aa: CASSPTSGRNSYNEQFF; CDR3nt: TGTGCCAGCAGTCCGACTAGCGGGAGAAACTCCTACAATGAGCAGTTCTTC
d_gene: -; j_gene: TRBJ1-5; abundance: -; v_gene: TRBV6-1; CDR3aa: CASSDWTAQPQHF; CDR3nt: TGTGCCAGCAGTGACTGGACAGCTCAGCCCCAGCATTTT
d_gene: TRBD2; j_gene: TRBJ2-1; abundance: -; v_gene: TRBV11-2; CDR3aa: CASSSPRTSGRVVTNEQFF; CDR3nt: TGTGCCAGCAGCTCTCCACGGACTAGCGGGAGGGTTGTGACGAATGAGCAGTTCTTC
d_gene: TRBD2; j_gene: TRBJ2-2; abundance: -; v_gene: TRBV30; CDR3aa: CAGTLDWREGLGTGELFF; CDR3nt: TGTGCCGGGACCCTGGATTGGCGGGAGGGCCTTGGCACCGGGGAGCTGTTTTTT
d_gene: -; j_gene: TRBJ1-1; abundance: -; v_gene: TRBV4-3; CDR3aa: CASSQEGRATTEAFF; CDR3nt: TGCGCCAGCAGCCAAGAAGGCAGGGCGACCACTGAAGCTTTCTTT
d_gene: -; j_gene: TRBJ2-7; abundance: -; v_gene: TRBV11-1; CDR3aa: CASSLRGQGTYEQYF; CDR3nt: TGTGCCAGCAGCCTACGTGGACAAGGCACCTACGAGCAGTACTTC
d_gene: -; j_gene: TRBJ2-1; abundance: -; v_gene: TRBV13; CDR3aa: CASSLGRGSYNEQFF; CDR3nt: TGTGCCAGCAGCTTAGGCCGGGGGTCCTACAATGAGCAGTTCTTC
d_gene: TRBD1; j_gene: TRBJ1-2; abundance: once; v_gene: TRBV23-1; CDR3aa: CASSQSGTGPNYGYTF; CDR3nt: TGCGCCAGCAGTCAATCGGGGACAGGTCCTAACTATGGCTACACCTTC
d_gene: TRBD1; j_gene: TRBJ1-2; abundance: -; v_gene: TRBV9; CDR3aa: CASSAWTGSYGYTF; CDR3nt: TGTGCCAGCAGCGCCTGGACAGGAAGCTATGGCTACACCTTC
d_gene: TRBD1; j_gene: TRBJ1-2; abundance: -; v_gene: TRBV6-5; CDR3aa: CASRTGVGYTF; CDR3nt: TGTGCCAGCAGGACAGGGGTCGGCTACACCTTC
d_gene: -; j_gene: TRBJ2-1; abundance: -; v_gene: TRBV7-8; CDR3aa: CASSGPGRNNEQFF; CDR3nt: TGTGCCAGCAGCGGACCCGGGAGAAACAATGAGCAGTTCTTC
d_gene: TRBD2; j_gene: TRBJ2-7; abundance: once; v_gene: TRBV2; CDR3aa: CASSSGGVHEQYF; CDR3nt: TGTGCCAGCAGTTCGGGGGGGGTACACGAGCAGTACTTC
d_gene: -; j_gene: TRBJ1-1; abundance: -; v_gene: TRBV4-1; CDR3aa: CASSSSRGIMGEAFF; CDR3nt: TGCGCCAGCAGCTCTTCAAGGGGAATTATGGGTGAAGCTTTCTTT
d_gene: -; j_gene: TRBJ2-7; abundance: -; v_gene: TRBV5-5; CDR3aa: CASSSQPDYRTYEQYF; CDR3nt: TGTGCCAGCAGCTCCCAACCCGACTACAGAACCTACGAGCAGTACTTC
d_gene: TRBD2; j_gene: TRBJ2-7; abundance: -; v_gene: TRBV11-3; CDR3aa: CASSLPNIAGPPYEQYF; CDR3nt: TGTGCCAGCAGCTTACCGAACATAGCGGGGCCCCCCTACGAGCAGTACTTC
d_gene: -; j_gene: TRBJ1-5; abundance: -; v_gene: TRBV19; CDR3aa: CASSTDPDQPQHF; CDR3nt: TGTGCCAGTAGTACAGACCCCGATCAGCCCCAGCATTTT
d_gene: -; j_gene: TRBJ2-3; abundance: few; v_gene: TRBV9; CDR3aa: CASSPTGTSTDTQYF; CDR3nt: TGTGCCAGCAGCCCGACTGGCACTAGCACAGATACGCAGTATTTT
d_gene: TRBD1; j_gene: TRBJ1-1; abundance: once; v_gene: TRBV7-9; CDR3aa: CASSYTGTGGPYTEAFF; CDR3nt: TGTGCCAGCAGTTATACCGGGACAGGGGGCCCGTACACTGAAGCTTTCTTT
d_gene: -; j_gene: TRBJ2-1; abundance: -; v_gene: TRBV7-9; CDR3aa: CASREGGLSAGVYNEQFF; CDR3nt: TGTGCCAGCCGTGAAGGGGGGCTTAGCGCGGGAGTATACAATGAGCAGTTCTTC
d_gene: -; j_gene: TRBJ2-7; abundance: -; v_gene: TRBV19; CDR3aa: CASTLGRGGSYEQYF; CDR3nt: TGTGCCAGCACCCTTGGGAGAGGGGGAAGCTACGAGCAGTACTTC
d_gene: TRBD1; j_gene: TRBJ1-3; abundance: -; v_gene: TRBV7-8; CDR3aa: CASSHDRGLTGNTIYF; CDR3nt: TGTGCCAGCAGCCACGACAGGGGCTTAACTGGAAACACCATATATTTT
d_gene: TRBD2; j_gene: TRBJ2-1; abundance: -; v_gene: TRBV5-6; CDR3aa: CASSYGLAGVDWGYNEQFF; CDR3nt: TGTGCCAGCAGCTACGGACTAGCGGGAGTAGATTGGGGTTACAATGAGCAGTTCTTC
d_gene: -; j_gene: TRBJ2-3; abundance: -; v_gene: TRBV4-3; CDR3aa: CASSQHHGGLTDTQYF; CDR3nt: TGCGCCAGCAGCCAGCACCACGGGGGGCTCACAGATACGCAGTATTTT